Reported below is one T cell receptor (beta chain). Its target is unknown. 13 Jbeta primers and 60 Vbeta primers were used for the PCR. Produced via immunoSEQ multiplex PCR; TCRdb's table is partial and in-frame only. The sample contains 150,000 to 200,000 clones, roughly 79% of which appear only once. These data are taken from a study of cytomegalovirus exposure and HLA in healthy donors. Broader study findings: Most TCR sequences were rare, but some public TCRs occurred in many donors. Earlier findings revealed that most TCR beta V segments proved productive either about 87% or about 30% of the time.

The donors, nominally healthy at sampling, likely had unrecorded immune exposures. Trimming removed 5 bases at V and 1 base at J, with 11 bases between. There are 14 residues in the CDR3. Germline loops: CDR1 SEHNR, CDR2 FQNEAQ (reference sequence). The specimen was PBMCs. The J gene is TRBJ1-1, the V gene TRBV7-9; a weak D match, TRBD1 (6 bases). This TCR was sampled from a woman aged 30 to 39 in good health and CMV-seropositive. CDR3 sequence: CASSPQGQNTEAFF. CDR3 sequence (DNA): TGTGCCAGCAGCCCACAGGGACAGAACACTGAAGCTTTCTTT.